This T cell receptor beta chain was sequenced in a study of T cell responses to AZD1222 COVID-19 vaccine. The method was immunoSEQ multiplex PCR; TCRdb's version includes in-frame clones alone and lacks a portion of them. The data contain some 96,000 clones, about 90% of them seen just once; the ten biggest clones take up 1.5% to 2%. The CDR3 is made up of 15 amino acids. Trimming removed 4 bases from V and 2 bases from J; junction bases left unmatched: 6. CDR1 and CDR2 (germline): SGDLS, YYNGEE. The sample here was peripheral blood, taken on day 0 of AZD1222 vaccination. The source of this sequence is an adult in good health. The gene calls are TRBV9 and TRBJ2-5; TRBD2 matches at 9 bases. CDR3: CASSLAGERQETQYF. The CDR3 bases are TGTGCCAGCAGCTTAGCGGGAGAGAGGCAAGAGACCCAGTACTTC.